This entry concerns a single TCR beta chain. Expressed TCRB transcripts were sequenced because the entire RNA isolate underwent reverse transcription. Libraries were prepared by immunoSEQ multiplex PCR; TCRdb keeps only in-frame clonotypes and omits some of them. The sample shows about 360,000 clones, 10% to 15% of them seen only once. V lost 6 bases, J lost 1 base, and 7 bases stayed unmatched. This CDR3 has 15 residues. Germline CDR1 and CDR2: SGHTA and FQGNSA. The sample belongs to a study of beta chain features in type 1 diabetes. V usage is TRBV7-2 and J usage is TRBJ2-7, with 9 bases identical to TRBD2. Sequencing input: naive CD4+ T cells from blood. The receptor comes from a man aged 18 to 35 in good health. The CDR3 sequence is CASRSSGGTSYEQYF. For the CDR3, the DNA is TGTGCCAGCAGGAGTAGCGGGGGTACATCCTACGAGCAGTACTTC.